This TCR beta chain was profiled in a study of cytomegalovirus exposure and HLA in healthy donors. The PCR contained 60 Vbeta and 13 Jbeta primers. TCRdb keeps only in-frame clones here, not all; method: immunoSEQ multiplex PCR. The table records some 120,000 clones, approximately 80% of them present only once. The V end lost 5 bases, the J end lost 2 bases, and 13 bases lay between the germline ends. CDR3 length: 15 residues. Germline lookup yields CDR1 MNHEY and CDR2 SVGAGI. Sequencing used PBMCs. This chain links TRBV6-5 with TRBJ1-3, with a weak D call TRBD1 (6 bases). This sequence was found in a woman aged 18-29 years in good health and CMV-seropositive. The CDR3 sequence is CASSPPDSPGNTIYF. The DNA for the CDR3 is TGTGCCAGCAGTCCTCCGGACAGTCCTGGAAACACCATATATTTT.